The clone carrying this T cell receptor (beta chain) was detected a few times. Its antigen is unknown. Those who donated were healthy bone marrow donors. At sampling all donors were nominally healthy, likely with unrecorded immune exposures. A multiplex PCR was run with 60 Vbeta primers and 13 Jbeta primers. Libraries were prepared by immunoSEQ multiplex PCR; TCRdb keeps only in-frame clonotypes and omits some of them. Of about 99,000 clones listed, more than 65% are singletons. Looked up from germline, CDR1 is SGHAT and CDR2 is FQNNGV. The CDR3 covers 14 residues. The V gene end was trimmed by 1 base and the J gene end by 7 bases; junction bases not matched to a gene: 7. The sample originates from a study of cytomegalovirus exposure and HLA in healthy donors. Study outcomes and limitations: Sequencing likely produced, as an artifact, a cluster of highly shared sequence variants.

The chain has TRBV11-2 and TRBJ2-7, with TRBD1 matching 7 bases. The sample comprised PBMCs. The TCR comes from a young woman in good health and CMV-seropositive. DNA for the CDR3: TGTGCCAGCAGCTTAGGAACAGGGGTGGGAGAGCAGTACTTC. Its protein product is CASSLGTGVGEQYF.